This T cell receptor beta chain was found in a study of cytomegalovirus exposure and HLA in healthy donors. Primers: 60 Vbeta forward and 13 Jbeta reverse. Profiling relied on immunoSEQ multiplex PCR, and the TCRdb table lists in-frame clones only, not all of them. The sample has some 140,000 clones; around 70% are singletons. The germline V and J ends were trimmed by 1 base and 1 base, with 7 bases remaining between them. The germline V gene encodes CDR1 SNHLY and CDR2 FYNNEI. CDR3 size: 15 residues. The sequence was obtained from a man aged 25 to 40 in good health and CMV-seronegative. This chain uses TRBV2 with TRBJ1-4; the D gene is possibly TRBD1 (5 bases). The specimen was PBMCs. The CDR3 here is CASSEVGGTNEKLFF. CDR3 nucleotide sequence: TGTGCCAGCAGTGAAGTGGGGGGAACTAATGAAAAACTGTTTTTT.